These 13 T cell receptor beta chains share one sample of origin, sequenced in a study of OX40 agonist ivuxolimab in advanced cancers. TCRdb keeps only in-frame clones here, not all; method: immunoSEQ multiplex PCR. The table lists 33,000 or so clones, 78% of them singletons. The material sequenced was CD4+ or CD8+ T cells sorted from blood, taken in a trial of the OX40 agonist ivuxolimab. The receptors derive from an adult with an advanced solid tumor such as melanoma, head and neck, liver or kidney cancer.

This chain uses TRBV2 with TRBJ2-5; 7 nucleotides align to TRBD2. Germline CDR1 is SNHLY and CDR2 is FYNNEI. J was trimmed by 0 bases and V by 5 bases; bases with no gene match: 3. The length of the CDR3 is 14 residues. The CDR3 region has the DNA TGTGCCAGCAGTAGCGGGGAGCACCAAGAGACCCAGTACTTC. Translating gives CASSSGEHQETQYF.

The J gene is TRBJ2-3, the V gene TRBV5-1; TRBD2 matches 13 bases. Germline-derived CDR1 and CDR2 are SGHRS and YFSETQ. CDR3 length: 15 residues. V dropped 6 bases and J dropped 6; count of bases not matched to a gene: 7. In DNA, the CDR3 is TGCGCCAGCAAGGGACTAGCGGGGAATTTGGATACGCAGTATTTT. This sequence encodes CASKGLAGNLDTQYF.

The CDR3 nucleotides read TGTGCCAGCCAACTCGGGACTACCGACCAAGAGACCCAGTACTTC. It encodes CASQLGTTDQETQYF. The chain recombines TRBV7-6 with TRBJ2-5; 7 nucleotides line up with TRBD2. CDR1 and CDR2 (germline): SGHVS, FNYEAQ. V was clipped by 8 bases and J by 0 bases; unmatched bases: 9. The CDR3 covers 15 residues.

The J gene is TRBJ1-2, the V gene TRBV19; D unclear. The V gene lost 6 bases and the J gene lost 1 base, with 12 bases spanning the gap. The CDR3 consists of 14 residues. Germline CDR1 reads LNHDA; CDR2 reads SQIVND (reference sequence). The CDR3 loop is CASRPDESNYGYTF. The CDR3 DNA follows: TGTGCCAGTAGACCGGACGAGAGTAACTATGGCTACACCTTC.

The rearrangement joins TRBV29-1 to TRBJ1-1; 8 positions agree with TRBD1. The trim removed 7 bases at V and 0 bases at J, leaving 4 bases unmatched. Germline-derived CDR1 and CDR2 are SQVTM and ANQGSEA. The CDR3 contains 13 residues. The CDR3 bases are TGCAGCGCTAGGACAGGGCTGAACACTGAAGCTTTCTTT. Its translation is CSARTGLNTEAFF.

The rearrangement joins TRBV15 to TRBJ2-4; no firm D call. Trimming left V 1 base short and J 0 bases short, with 10 bases between. Germline V CDR1 and CDR2: LNHNV, YYDKDF (reference sequence). This CDR3 has 16 residues. The CDR3 coding sequence is TGTGCCACCAGCAGAGCCCCCGGCACAGCCAAAAACATTCAGTACTTC. Its translation: CATSRAPGTAKNIQYF.

Notes on this clone: Other DNA sequences of this sample code for an identical CDR3. The chain employs TRBV18 and TRBJ1-1, with a weak D call TRBD1 (5 bases). Per germline, CDR1 KGHSH and CDR2 LQKENI. This CDR3 has 13 amino acids. The V gene lost 3 bases and the J gene lost 1 base, with 6 bases spanning the gap. CDR3 DNA sequence: TGTGCCAGCTCACCTACAGGGAACACTGAAGCTTTCTTT. Translated: CASSPTGNTEAFF.

V gene TRBV6-6 combines with J gene TRBJ2-5, with TRBD2 matching over 10 bases. V shed 2 bases, J shed 4 bases, and the junction held 1 base outside the gene matches. Germline CDR1 is MNHNY and CDR2 is SVGAGI (reference sequence). The CDR3 totals 14 residues. CDR3 sequence: CASSYRLAGETQYF. CDR3 nucleotides: TGTGCCAGCAGTTACCGACTAGCGGGAGAGACCCAGTACTTC.

This sequence joins TRBV10-3 and TRBJ2-4, with 10 nucleotides matching TRBD1. The CDR3 consists of 15 residues. V trimming: 0 bases; J trimming: 8 bases; junction bases outside the gene matches: 4. Germline loops: CDR1 ENHRY, CDR2 SYGVKD. The CDR3 coding sequence is TGTGCCATCAGTGAGTCGACAGGGGGCAGGGACATTCAGTACTTC. The encoded protein is CAISESTGGRDIQYF.

V is TRBV7-8 and J is TRBJ2-1, with 9 bases lining up with TRBD1. V lost 5 bases to trimming and J lost 2 bases; unmatched junction nucleotides: 4. Germline V CDR1 and CDR2: SGHVS, FQNEAQ. The CDR3 is made up of 15 amino acids. The CDR3 spells CASSPWTGAYNEQFF. As DNA, the CDR3 is TGTGCCAGCAGCCCCTGGACAGGGGCCTACAATGAGCAGTTCTTC.

V is TRBV2 and J is TRBJ1-2; 7 bases line up with TRBD1. Germline CDR1 and CDR2: SNHLY and FYNNEI. The trim removed 5 bases at V and 2 bases at J, leaving 14 bases unmatched. The CDR3 spans 17 residues. The CDR3 loop is CASSPRYLTGVNYGYTF. Here the CDR3 DNA reads TGTGCCAGCAGTCCGCGATATCTCACAGGGGTGAACTATGGCTACACCTTC.

This chain links TRBV9 with TRBJ2-7; no reliable D call. Germline V gene lookup returns CDR1 SGDLS and CDR2 YYNGEE. The V end was cut by 0 bases, the J end by 7 bases, with 14 bases between. This CDR3 has 14 amino acids. The CDR3 DNA is TGTGCCAGCAGCGTAGGGGCGGACCAAGGGGAGCAGTACTTC. The encoded protein is CASSVGADQGEQYF.

This clone has only one observation. V and J are TRBV11-1 and TRBJ2-3; D may be TRBD2 (5 bases). Per germline, CDR1 SGHAT and CDR2 FQDESV (reference sequence). V was pared by 1 base and J by 5 bases, with 10 bases between. CDR3 length: 14 residues. The CDR3 loop reads CASSLGGSLDTQYF. The DNA of the CDR3 is TGTGCCAGCAGCTTAGGTGGGAGTCTAGATACGCAGTATTTT.